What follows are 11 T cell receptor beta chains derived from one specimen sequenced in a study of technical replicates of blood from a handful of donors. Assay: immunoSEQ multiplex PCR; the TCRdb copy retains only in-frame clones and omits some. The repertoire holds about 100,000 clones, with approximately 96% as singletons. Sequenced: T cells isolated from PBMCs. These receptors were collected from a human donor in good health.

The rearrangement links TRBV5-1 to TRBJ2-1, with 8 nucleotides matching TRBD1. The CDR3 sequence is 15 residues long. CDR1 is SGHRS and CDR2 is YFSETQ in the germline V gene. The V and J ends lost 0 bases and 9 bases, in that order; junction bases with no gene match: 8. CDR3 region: CASSLGTGHLGEQFF. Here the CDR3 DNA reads TGCGCCAGCAGCTTGGGGACAGGGCACTTAGGTGAGCAGTTCTTC.

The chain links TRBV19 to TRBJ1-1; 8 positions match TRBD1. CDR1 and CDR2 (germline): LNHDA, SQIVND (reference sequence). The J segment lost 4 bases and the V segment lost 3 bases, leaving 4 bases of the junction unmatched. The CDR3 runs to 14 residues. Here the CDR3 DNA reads TGTGCCAGTAGTATTTACGGACAGGGCACTGAAGCTTTCTTT. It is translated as CASSIYGQGTEAFF.

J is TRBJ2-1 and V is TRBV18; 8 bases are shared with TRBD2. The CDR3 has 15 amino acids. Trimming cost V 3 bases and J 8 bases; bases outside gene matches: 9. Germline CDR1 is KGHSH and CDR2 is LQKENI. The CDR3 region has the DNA TGTGCCAGCTCACCGACTAGCGACTTGGCCCATGAGCAGTTCTTC. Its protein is CASSPTSDLAHEQFF.

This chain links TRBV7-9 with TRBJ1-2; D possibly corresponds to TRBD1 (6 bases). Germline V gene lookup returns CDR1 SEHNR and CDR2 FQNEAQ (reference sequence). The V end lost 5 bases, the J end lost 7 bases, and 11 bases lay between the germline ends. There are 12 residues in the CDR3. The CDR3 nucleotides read TGTGCCAGCAGCCTGACAGGCCGTGGCTACACCTTC. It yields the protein CASSLTGRGYTF.

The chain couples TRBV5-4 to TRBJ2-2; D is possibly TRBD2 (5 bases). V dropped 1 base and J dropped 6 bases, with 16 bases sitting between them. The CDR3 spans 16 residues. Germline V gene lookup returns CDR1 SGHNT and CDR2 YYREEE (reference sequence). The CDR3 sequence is CASSLRILIGAGELFF. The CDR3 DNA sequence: TGTGCCAGCAGCTTGCGGATTTTAATCGGGGCCGGGGAGCTGTTTTTT.

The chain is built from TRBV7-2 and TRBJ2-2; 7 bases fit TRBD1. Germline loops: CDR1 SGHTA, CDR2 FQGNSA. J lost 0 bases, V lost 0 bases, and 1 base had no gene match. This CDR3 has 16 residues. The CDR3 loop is CASSLAGTANTGELFF. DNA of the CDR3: TGTGCCAGCAGCTTAGCTGGGACAGCGAACACCGGGGAGCTGTTTTTT.

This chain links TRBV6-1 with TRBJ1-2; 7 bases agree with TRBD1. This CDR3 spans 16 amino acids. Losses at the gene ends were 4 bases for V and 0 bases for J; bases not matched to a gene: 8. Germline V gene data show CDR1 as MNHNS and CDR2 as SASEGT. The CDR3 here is CASSARGQHTNYGYTF. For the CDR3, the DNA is TGTGCCAGCAGTGCCAGGGGACAGCACACTAACTATGGCTACACCTTC.

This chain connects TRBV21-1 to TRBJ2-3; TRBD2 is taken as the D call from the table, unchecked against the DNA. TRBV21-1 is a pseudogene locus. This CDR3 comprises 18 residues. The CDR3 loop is CASSGRGTSNSTTDTQYF. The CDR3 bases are TGTGCCAGCAGCGGACGCGGGACTAGCAATTCCACCACAGATACGCAGTATTTT.

The CDR3, as DNA: TGTGCCAGCAGCGGAACCTCGGGGGTACTAGAGACCCAGTACTTC. Translated: CASSGTSGVLETQYF. J is TRBJ2-5 and V is TRBV7-9; possible D gene TRBD2, 6 bases. Per germline, CDR1 SEHNR and CDR2 FQNEAQ (reference sequence). V was clipped by 5 bases and J by 4 bases, with 17 bases between them. CDR3 size: 15 residues.

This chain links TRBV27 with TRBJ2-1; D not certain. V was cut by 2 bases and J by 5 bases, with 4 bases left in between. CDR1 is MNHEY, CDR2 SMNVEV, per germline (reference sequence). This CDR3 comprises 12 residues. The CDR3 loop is CASSLGNNEQFF. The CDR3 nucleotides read TGTGCCAGCAGTTTAGGCAACAATGAGCAGTTCTTC.

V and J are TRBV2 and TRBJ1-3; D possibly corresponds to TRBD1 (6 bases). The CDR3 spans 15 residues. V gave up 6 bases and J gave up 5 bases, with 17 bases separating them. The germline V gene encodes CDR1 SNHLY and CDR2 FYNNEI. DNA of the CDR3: TGTGCCAGCAGGACAGGCCGGGGAAGTAGAAACACCATATATTTT. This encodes CASRTGRGSRNTIYF.